The text below deals with one T cell receptor (beta chain). This sample is part of a study of shared clonotypes between healthy human individuals. This CDR3 is 15 amino acids long. The V and J ends lost 3 bases and 3 bases respectively, with 15 bases between them. Germline V gene data show CDR1 as LNHNV and CDR2 as YYDKDF (reference sequence). Generated by immunoSEQ multiplex PCR, the TCRdb table keeps only in-frame clones and is missing some. Of roughly 1,800,000 clones in the sample, less than 95% were seen once. As defined, naive CD8 cells were CD45RO-negative and positively selected for CCR7, with terminally differentiated effector memory CD45RA+ cells excluded.

V is TRBV15 and J is TRBJ2-7; D uncertain. This clonotype originated in a man between 18 and 29 years old in good health. The material sequenced was naive CD8+ T cells sorted from blood. CDR3 protein: CATSRGDQRSYEQYF. The CDR3 bases are TGTGCCACCAGCAGGGGTGATCAAAGGAGCTACGAGCAGTACTTC.